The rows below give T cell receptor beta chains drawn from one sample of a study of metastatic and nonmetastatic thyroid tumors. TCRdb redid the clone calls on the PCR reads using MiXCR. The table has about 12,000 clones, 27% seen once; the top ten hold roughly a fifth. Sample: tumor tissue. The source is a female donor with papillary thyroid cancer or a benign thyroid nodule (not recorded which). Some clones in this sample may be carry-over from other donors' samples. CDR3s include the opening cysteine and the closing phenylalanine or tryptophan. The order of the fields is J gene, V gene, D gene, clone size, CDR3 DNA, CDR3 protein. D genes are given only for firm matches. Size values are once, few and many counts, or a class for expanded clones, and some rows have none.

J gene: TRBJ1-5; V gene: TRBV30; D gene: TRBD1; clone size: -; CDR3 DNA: TGTGCCTGGAGGAAGCCGGGACAGGGTCCTTCCAATCAGCCCCAGCATTTT; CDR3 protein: CAWRKPGQGPSNQPQHF
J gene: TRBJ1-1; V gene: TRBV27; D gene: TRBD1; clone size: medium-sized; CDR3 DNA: TGTGCCAGCAGTTTATGGACAGGAATCCACAACACTGAAGCTTTCTTT; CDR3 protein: CASSLWTGIHNTEAFF
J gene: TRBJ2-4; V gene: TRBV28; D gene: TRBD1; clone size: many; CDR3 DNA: TGTGCCAGCAGTTTGCGAGCCGCAGGGGGCGGAAACATTCAGTACTTC; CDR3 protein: CASSLRAAGGGNIQYF
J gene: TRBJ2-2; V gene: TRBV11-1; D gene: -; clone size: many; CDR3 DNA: TGTGCCAGCAGCCCCCGGACACCTAGGGGCACCGGGGAGCTGTTTTTT; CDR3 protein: CASSPRTPRGTGELFF
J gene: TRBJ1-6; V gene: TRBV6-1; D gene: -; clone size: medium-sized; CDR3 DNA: TGTGCCACCTCCCTGGCTCGAAATTCACCCCTCCACTTT; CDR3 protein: CATSLARNSPLHF
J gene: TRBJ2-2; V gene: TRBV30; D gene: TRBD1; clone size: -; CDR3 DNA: TGTGCCTGGAAAACAGGGGGAGCGAACACCGGGGAGCTGTTTTTT; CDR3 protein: CAWKTGGANTGELFF
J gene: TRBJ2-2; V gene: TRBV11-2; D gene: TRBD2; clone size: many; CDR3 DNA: TGTGCCAGCAGCCCTTCCGGGAGGGCGAGCGGGGAGCTGTTTTTT; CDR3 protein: CASSPSGRASGELFF
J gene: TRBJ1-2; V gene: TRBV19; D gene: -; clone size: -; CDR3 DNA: TGTGCCAGTAGTATACCCTTGGACCCGGCGGGGACGAGATATGGCTACACCTTC; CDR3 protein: CASSIPLDPAGTRYGYTF
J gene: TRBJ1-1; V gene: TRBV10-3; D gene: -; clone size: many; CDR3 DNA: TGTGCCATCAGTGATCCCGGCGGTACAGACACTGAAGCTTTCTTT; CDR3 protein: CAISDPGGTDTEAFF
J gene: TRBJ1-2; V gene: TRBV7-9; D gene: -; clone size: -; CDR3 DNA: TGTGCCAGCAGCTCGGGTGACTCTAGGGGCTACACCTTC; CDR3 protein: CASSSGDSRGYTF
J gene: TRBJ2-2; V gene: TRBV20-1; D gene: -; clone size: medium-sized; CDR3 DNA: TGCAGTGCTAGAGATGTAGGTACTAACACCGGGGAGCTGTTTTTT; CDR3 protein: CSARDVGTNTGELFF
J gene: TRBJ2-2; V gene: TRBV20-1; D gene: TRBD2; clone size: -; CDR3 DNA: TGCAGTGTACCTAGCGGGAGCACCGGGGAGCTGTTTTTT; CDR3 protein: CSVPSGSTGELFF
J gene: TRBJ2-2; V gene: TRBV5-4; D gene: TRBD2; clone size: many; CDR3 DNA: TGTGCCAGCAGCTTAGAAGGGACTAGCGGGAACACCGGGGAGCTGTTTTTT; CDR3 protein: CASSLEGTSGNTGELFF
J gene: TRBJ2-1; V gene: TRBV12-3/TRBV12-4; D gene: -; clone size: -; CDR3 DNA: TGTGCCAGCAGCCCCCCCGGGAGTTTCCATGAGCAGTTCTTC; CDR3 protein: CASSPPGSFHEQFF
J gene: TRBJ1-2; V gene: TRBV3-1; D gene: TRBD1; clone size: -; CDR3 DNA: TGTGCCAGCAGCCCCCGGACAGGGTCTGGGGGCTACACCTTC; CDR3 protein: CASSPRTGSGGYTF
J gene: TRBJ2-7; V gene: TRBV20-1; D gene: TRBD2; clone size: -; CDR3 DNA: TGCAGTGCTTCATTAGCGGGAGGGGTGTGTTCCTACGAGCAGTACTTC; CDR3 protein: CSASLAGGVCSYEQYF
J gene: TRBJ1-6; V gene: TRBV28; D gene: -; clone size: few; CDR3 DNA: TGTGCCAGCAGTACGGGTTATTCACCCCTCCACTTT; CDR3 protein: CASSTGYSPLHF
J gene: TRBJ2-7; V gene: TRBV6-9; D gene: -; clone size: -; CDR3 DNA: TGTGCCAGCAGTTATCAGGTGACGGGAGCGAAAGAGCAGTACTTC; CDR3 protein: CASSYQVTGAKEQYF
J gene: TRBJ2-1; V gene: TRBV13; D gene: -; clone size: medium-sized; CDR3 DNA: TGTGCCAGCAGCCCGTCCCGACTAGAAAATGAGCAGTTCTTC; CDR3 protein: CASSPSRLENEQFF
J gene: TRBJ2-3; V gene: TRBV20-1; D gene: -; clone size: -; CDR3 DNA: TGCAGTGCTCCTCACTACCCTGGGGGCGATACGCAGTATTTT; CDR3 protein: CSAPHYPGGDTQYF
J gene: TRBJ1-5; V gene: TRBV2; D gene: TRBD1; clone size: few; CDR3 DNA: TGTGCCAGCACCGGGACAGGGTCGGGCAATCAGCCCCAGCATTTT; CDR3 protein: CASTGTGSGNQPQHF
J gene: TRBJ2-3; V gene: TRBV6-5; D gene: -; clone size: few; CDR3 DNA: TGTGCCAGCAGTTACTCGGGGGGTACGCAGTATTTT; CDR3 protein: CASSYSGGTQYF
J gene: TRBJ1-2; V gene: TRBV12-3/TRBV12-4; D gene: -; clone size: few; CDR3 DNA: TGTGCCAGCAGTTTTCAGTATGGCTACACCTTC; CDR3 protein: CASSFQYGYTF
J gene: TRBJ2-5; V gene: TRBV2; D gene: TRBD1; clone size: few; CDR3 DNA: TGTGCCAGCATGCATTTCGGGACAGCCGGACAAGAGACCCAGCACTTC; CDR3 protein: CASMHFGTAGQETQHF
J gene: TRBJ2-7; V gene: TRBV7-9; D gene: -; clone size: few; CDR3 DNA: TGTGCCAGCAGCTTAATCAGCTACGAGCAGTACTTC; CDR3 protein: CASSLISYEQYF
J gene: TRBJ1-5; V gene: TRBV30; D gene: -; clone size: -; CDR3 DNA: TGTGCCTGGAGTAAAGCACCGGGACTTTTCAGGGGCTCTCAGCCCCAGCATTTT; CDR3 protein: CAWSKAPGLFRGSQPQHF
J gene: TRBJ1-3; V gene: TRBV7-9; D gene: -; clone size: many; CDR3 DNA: TGTGCCAGCAGCTTAGGGGAAGGTGGAGGGGGATGGCCGGGGGGAAACACCATATATTTT; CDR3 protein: CASSLGEGGGGWPGGNTIYF
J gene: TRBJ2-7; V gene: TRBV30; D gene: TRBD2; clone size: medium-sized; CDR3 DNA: TGTGCCTGGAGTCACAGGGGTGGGCTAGCGGGACGGGAGCAGTACTTC; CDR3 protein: CAWSHRGGLAGREQYF
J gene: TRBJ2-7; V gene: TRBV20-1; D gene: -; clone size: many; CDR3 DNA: TGCAGTCTCGCCCAGTTTAAGGTCTACGAGCAGTACTTC; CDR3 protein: CSLAQFKVYEQYF